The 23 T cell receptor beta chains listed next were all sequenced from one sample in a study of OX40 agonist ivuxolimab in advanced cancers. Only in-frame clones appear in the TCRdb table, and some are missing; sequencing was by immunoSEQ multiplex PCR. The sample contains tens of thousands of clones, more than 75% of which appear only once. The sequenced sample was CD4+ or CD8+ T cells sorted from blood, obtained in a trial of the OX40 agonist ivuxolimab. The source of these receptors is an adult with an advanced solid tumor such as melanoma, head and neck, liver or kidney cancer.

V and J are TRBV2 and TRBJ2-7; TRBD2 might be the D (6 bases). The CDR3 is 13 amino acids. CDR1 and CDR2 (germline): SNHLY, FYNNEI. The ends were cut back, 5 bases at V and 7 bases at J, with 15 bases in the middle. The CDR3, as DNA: TGTGCCAGCAGTAACGATTTCGGGGGAGAGCAGTACTTC. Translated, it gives CASSNDFGGEQYF.

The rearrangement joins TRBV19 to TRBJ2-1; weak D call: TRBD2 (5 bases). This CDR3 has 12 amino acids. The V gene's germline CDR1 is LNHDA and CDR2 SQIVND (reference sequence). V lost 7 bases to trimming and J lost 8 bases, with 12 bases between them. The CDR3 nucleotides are TGTGCCAGTATGGCGAGGGAAGATGAGCAGTTCTTC. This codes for CASMAREDEQFF.

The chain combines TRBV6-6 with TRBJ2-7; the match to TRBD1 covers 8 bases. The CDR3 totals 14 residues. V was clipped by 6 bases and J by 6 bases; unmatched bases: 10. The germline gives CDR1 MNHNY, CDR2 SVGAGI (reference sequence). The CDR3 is CASRPGQGKVEQYF. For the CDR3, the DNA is TGTGCCAGCAGACCCGGACAGGGAAAGGTCGAGCAGTACTTC.

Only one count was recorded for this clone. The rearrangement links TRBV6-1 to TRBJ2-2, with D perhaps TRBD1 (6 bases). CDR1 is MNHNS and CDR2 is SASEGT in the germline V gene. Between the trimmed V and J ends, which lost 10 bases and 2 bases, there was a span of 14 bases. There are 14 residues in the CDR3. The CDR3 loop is CATAGVRNTGELFF. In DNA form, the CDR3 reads TGTGCCACCGCAGGGGTCAGAAACACCGGGGAGCTGTTTTTT.

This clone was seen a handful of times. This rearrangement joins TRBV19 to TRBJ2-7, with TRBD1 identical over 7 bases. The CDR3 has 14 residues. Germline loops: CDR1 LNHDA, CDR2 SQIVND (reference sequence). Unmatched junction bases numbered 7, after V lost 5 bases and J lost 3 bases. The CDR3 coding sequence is TGTGCCAGTAGTGCCGGGACAGCGTACTACGAGCAGTACTTC. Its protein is CASSAGTAYYEQYF.

CDR3 protein: CASSAGGGDYGYTF. The CDR3 nucleotides are TGTGCCAGCAGCGCTGGTGGGGGGGACTATGGCTACACCTTC. The rearrangement joins TRBV9 to TRBJ1-2; D possibly corresponds to TRBD1 (5 bases). Germline lookup yields CDR1 SGDLS and CDR2 YYNGEE. The CDR3 has 14 amino acids. Trimming shortened V by 3 bases and J by 3 bases, and 12 bases separated the two germline ends. Based on the CDR3 plus reference TRBV9 and TRBJ1-2, the full variable domain is DSGVTQTPKHLITATGQRVTLRCSPRSGDLSVYWYQQSLDQGLQFLIQYYNGEERAKGNILERFSAQQFPDLHSELNLSSLELGDSALYFCASSAGGGDYGYTFGSGTRLTVV.

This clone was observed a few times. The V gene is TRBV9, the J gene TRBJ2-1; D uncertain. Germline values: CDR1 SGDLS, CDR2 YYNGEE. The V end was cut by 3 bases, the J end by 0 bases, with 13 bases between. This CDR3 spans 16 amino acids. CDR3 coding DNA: TGTGCCAGCAGCGCGGACCCTAGGAGCTCCTACAATGAGCAGTTCTTC. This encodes CASSADPRSSYNEQFF.

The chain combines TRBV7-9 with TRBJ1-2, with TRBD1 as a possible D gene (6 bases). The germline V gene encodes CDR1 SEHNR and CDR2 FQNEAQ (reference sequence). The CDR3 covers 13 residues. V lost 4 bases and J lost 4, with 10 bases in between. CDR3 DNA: TGTGCCAGCAGCTGGGGGGGCGGCTATGGCTACACCTTC. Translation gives CASSWGGGYGYTF.

The CDR3 nucleotides are TGCGCCACCACCCCAACTGGGGGGGGCACTGAAGCTTTCTTT. Translating gives CATTPTGGGTEAFF. The rearrangement joins TRBV5-1 to TRBJ1-1; possibly TRBD1 for D (5 bases). The ends were cut back, 9 bases at V and 4 bases at J, with 19 bases in the middle. This CDR3 has 14 amino acids. The germline gives CDR1 SGHRS, CDR2 YFSETQ.

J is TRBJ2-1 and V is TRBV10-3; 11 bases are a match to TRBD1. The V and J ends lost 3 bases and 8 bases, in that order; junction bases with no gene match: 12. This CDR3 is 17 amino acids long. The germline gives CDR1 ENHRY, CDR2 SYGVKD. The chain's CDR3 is CAISDASRRTGGDEQFF. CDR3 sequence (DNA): TGTGCCATCAGTGATGCCTCTCGGAGGACAGGGGGCGATGAGCAGTTCTTC.

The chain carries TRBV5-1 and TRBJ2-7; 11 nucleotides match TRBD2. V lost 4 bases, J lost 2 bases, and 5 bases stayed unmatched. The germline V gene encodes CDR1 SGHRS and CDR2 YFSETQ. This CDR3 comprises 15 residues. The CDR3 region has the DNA TGCGCCAGCAGCCCTATGACTAGCGGGGCCTACGAGCAGTACTTC. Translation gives CASSPMTSGAYEQYF.

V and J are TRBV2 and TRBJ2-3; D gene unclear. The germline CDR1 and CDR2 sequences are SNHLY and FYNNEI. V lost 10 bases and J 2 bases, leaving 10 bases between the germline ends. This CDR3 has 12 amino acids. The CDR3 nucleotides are TGTGCCACCTCGTCCCTCACAGATACGCAGTATTTT. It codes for CATSSLTDTQYF.

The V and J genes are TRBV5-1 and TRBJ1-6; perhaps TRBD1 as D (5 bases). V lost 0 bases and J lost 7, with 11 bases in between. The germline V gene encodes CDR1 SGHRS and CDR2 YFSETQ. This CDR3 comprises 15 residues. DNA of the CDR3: TGCGCCAGCAGCTTGGAGGGGCCCCTGAATTCACCCCTCCACTTT. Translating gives CASSLEGPLNSPLHF.

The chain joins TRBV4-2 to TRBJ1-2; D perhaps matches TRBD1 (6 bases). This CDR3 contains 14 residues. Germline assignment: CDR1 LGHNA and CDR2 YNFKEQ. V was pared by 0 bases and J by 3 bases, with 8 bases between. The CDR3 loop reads CASSQEDSDYGYTF. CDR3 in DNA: TGTGCCAGCAGCCAAGAGGACAGTGACTATGGCTACACCTTC.

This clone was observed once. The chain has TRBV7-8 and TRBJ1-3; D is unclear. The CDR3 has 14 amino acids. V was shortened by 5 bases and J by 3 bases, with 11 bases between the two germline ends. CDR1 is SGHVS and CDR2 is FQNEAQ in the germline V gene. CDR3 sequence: CASSITTFGNTIYF. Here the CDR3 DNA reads TGTGCCAGCAGCATCACTACTTTTGGAAACACCATATATTTT.

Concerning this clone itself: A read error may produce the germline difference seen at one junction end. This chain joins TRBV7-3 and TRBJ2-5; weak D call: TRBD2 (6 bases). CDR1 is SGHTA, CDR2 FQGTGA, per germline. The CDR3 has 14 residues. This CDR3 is CASSLTGTRETQYF. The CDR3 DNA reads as TGTGCCAGCAGCCTAACCGGGACTCGAGAGACCCAGTACTTC.

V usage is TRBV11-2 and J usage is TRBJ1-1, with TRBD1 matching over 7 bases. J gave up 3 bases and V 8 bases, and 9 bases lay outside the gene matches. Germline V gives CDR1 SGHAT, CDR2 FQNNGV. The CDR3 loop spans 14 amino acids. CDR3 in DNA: TGTGCCAGCGGTAACCGGGACAGAGACACTGAAGCTTTCTTT. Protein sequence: CASGNRDRDTEAFF.

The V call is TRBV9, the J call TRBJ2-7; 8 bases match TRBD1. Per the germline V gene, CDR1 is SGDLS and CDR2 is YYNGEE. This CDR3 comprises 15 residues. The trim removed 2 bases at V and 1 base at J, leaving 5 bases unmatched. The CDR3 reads CASSVGQEVSYEQYF. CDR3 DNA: TGTGCCAGCAGCGTGGGACAGGAAGTATCCTACGAGCAGTACTTC.

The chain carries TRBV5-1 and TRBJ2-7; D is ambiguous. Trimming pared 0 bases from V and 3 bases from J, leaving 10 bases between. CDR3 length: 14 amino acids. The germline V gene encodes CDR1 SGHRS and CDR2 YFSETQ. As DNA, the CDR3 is TGCGCCAGCAGCTTGGGGGCAGGCGGCTACGAGCAGTACTTC. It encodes CASSLGAGGYEQYF.

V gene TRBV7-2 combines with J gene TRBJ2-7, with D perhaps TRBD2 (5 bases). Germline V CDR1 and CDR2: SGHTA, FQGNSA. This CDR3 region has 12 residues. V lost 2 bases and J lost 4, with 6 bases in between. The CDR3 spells CASSLRGYEQYF. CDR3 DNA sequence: TGTGCCAGCAGCTTACGCGGGTACGAGCAGTACTTC. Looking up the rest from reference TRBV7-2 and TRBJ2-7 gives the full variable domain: GAGVSQSPSNKVTEKGKDVELRCDPISGHTALYWYRQSLGQGLEFLIYFQGNSAPDKSGLPSDRFSAERTGGSVSTLTIQRTQQEDSAVYLCASSLRGYEQYFGPGTRLTVT.

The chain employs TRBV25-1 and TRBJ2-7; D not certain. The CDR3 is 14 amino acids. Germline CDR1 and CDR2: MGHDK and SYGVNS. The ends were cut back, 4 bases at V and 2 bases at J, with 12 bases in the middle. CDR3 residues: CASSVSGSTYEQYF. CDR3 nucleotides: TGTGCCAGCAGTGTATCCGGGTCTACCTACGAGCAGTACTTC.

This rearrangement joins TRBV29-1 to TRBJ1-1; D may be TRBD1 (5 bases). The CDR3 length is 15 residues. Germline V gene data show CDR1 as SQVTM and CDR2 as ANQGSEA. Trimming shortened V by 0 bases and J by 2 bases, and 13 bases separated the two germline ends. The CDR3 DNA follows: TGCAGCGTTGAAGATCGTAAGGGGCTAAACACTGAAGCTTTCTTT. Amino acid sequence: CSVEDRKGLNTEAFF.

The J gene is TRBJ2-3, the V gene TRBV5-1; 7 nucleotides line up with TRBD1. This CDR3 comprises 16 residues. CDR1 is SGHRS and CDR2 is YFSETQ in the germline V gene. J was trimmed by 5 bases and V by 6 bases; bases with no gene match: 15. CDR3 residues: CASNVENRGGLDTQYF. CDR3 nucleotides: TGCGCCAGCAACGTTGAGAACAGGGGCGGGTTAGATACGCAGTATTTT.